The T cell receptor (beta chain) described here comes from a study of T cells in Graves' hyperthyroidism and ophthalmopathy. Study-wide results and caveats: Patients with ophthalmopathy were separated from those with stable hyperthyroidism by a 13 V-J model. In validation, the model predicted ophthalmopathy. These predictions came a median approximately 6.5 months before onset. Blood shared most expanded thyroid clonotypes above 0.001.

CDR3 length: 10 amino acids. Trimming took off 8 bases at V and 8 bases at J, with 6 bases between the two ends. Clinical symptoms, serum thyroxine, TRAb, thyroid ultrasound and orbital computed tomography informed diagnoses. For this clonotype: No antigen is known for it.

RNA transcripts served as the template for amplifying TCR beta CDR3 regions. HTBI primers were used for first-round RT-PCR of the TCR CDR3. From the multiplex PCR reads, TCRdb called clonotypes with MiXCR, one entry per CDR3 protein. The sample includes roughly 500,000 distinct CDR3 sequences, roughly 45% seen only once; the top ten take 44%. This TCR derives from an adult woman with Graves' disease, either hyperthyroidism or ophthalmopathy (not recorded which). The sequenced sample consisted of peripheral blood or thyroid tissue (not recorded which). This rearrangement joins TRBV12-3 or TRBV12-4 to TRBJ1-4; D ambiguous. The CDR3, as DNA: TGTGCCAGCTACTACGAAAAACTGTTTTTT. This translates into CASYYEKLFF.